The 28 T cell receptor beta chains listed next were all sequenced from one sample in a study of breast tumors, draining lymph nodes, adjacent tissues. From the multiplex PCR reads, TCRdb called clonotypes with MiXCR, one entry per CDR3 protein. The sample has roughly 14,000 distinct CDR3 sequences; 50% to 60% are singletons. Sequenced sample: tumor-adjacent breast tissue. Receptors originate from a female donor with breast cancer. Some clones in this sample may be carry-over from other donors' samples.

This rearrangement joins TRBV10-3 to TRBJ1-2, with D unresolved. Germline CDR1 is ENHRY and CDR2 is SYGVKD. Trimming removed 6 bases at V and 1 base at J, with 6 bases between. This CDR3 comprises 12 residues. CDR3 DNA sequence: TGTGCCATCAGCGGTAATAACTATGGCTACACCTTC. Translating gives CAISGNNYGYTF.

This clonotype is medium-sized by share. This chain connects TRBV29-1 to TRBJ2-1, with 12 bases matching TRBD2. Germline values: CDR1 SQVTM, CDR2 ANQGSEA. The V gene end was trimmed by 3 bases and the J gene end by 7 bases; junction bases not matched to a gene: 4. CDR3 size: 14 residues. The CDR3 nucleotides read TGCAGCGTTGACGGACTAGCGGGACTGAATGAGCAGTTCTTC. It specifies CSVDGLAGLNEQFF.

On this clonotype itself: As the CDR3 is not closed by the conserved phenylalanine or tryptophan, this likely results from a read error. The V gene is TRBV6-5, the J gene TRBJ2-2, with D possibly TRBD2 on 6 matching bases. V was trimmed by 6 bases and J by 4 bases, leaving 27 bases between them. The CDR3 spans 19 residues. CDR1 is MNHEY and CDR2 is SVGAGI in the germline V gene. The DNA for the CDR3 is TGTGCCAGCAGGAAACTCGGGTCCGTGGGGGGAGTTAGCACCGGGGAGCTGTTTGTT. It specifies CASRKLGSVGGVSTGELFV.

This clonotype was recorded many times. The chain carries TRBV18 and TRBJ2-1, with 14 positions matching TRBD2. J lost 0 bases, V lost 3 bases, and 1 base had no gene match. The germline V gene has CDR1 KGHSH and CDR2 LQKENI. The CDR3 covers 17 residues. The CDR3 loop is CASSPTSGGASYNEQFF. CDR3 in DNA: TGTGCCAGCTCACCGACTAGCGGGGGGGCCTCCTACAATGAGCAGTTCTTC.

This clonotype ranks as medium-sized. The chain recombines TRBV5-5 with TRBJ1-5; the D is unclear. The CDR3 consists of 15 residues. Germline CDR1 reads SGHKS; CDR2 reads YYEKEE (reference sequence). The V and J ends lost 0 bases and 1 base respectively, with 8 bases between them. The CDR3, as DNA: TGTGCCAGCAGCTTGGATTACCAGAGCAATCAGCCCCAGCATTTT. Translation: CASSLDYQSNQPQHF.

This clonotype was observed a few times. At one of its ends the junction is not consistent with the germline gene, which may arise from a read error. The CDR3 sequence: CASSLTSGIHNEQFF. The CDR3 DNA sequence: TGTGCCAGCAGCTTGACTAGCGGGATACACAATGAACAGTTCTTC. The chain couples TRBV7-2 to TRBJ2-1; TRBD2 matches at 11 bases. Germline V gives CDR1 SGHTA, CDR2 FQGNSA. The CDR3 consists of 15 residues.

The chain uses TRBV14 and TRBJ2-7; TRBD2 agrees at 14 bases. Germline loops: CDR1 SGHDN, CDR2 FVKESK. V dropped 4 bases and J dropped 5; count of bases not matched to a gene: 13. CDR3 length: 18 residues. This CDR3 reads CASSRRTSGGTPRHEQYF. In DNA, the CDR3 is TGTGCCAGCAGCCGACGGACTAGCGGGGGGACCCCGAGGCACGAGCAGTACTTC.

The chain carries TRBV10-2 and TRBJ1-2; 7 bases are shared with TRBD1. The CDR3 covers 14 residues. Germline loops: CDR1 WSHSY, CDR2 SAAADI. V lost 0 bases and J lost 4; bases outside the gene matches: 2. CDR3 sequence reads: CASSESRTGYGYTF. DNA of the CDR3: TGCGCCAGCAGTGAGTCCAGGACAGGCTATGGCTACACCTTC.

The chain recombines TRBV20-1 with TRBJ2-5, with D perhaps matching TRBD1 or TRBD2 (5 bases each). The V end was cut by 1 base, the J end by 5 bases, with 11 bases between. In germline, CDR1 is DFQATT, CDR2 SNEGSKA (reference sequence). CDR3 length: 13 amino acids. CDR3 bases: TGCAGTGCTAGAGTGATGGGACGGGAGACCCAGTACTTC. Translated: CSARVMGRETQYF.

The rearrangement joins TRBV11-2 to TRBJ2-5, with TRBD1 identical over 7 bases. CDR1 and CDR2 (germline): SGHAT, FQNNGV. The CDR3 is 14 residues long. The V gene end was trimmed by 4 bases and the J gene end by 7 bases; junction bases not matched to a gene: 9. This CDR3 reads CASSSNRQGVTQYF. The CDR3 DNA sequence: TGTGCCAGCAGCTCGAACCGACAGGGAGTGACCCAGTACTTC.

In regard to this clonotype: Lacking the conserved final phenylalanine or tryptophan, this CDR3 likely reflects a read error. It is unclear where the CDR3 begins or ends on the DNA, so no DNA is shown, and the CDR3 is as TCRdb lists it. The chain couples TRBV5-4 to TRBJ1-2; TRBD1 is the table's D call and was not checked against the DNA. A total of 14 residues make up the CDR3, ends included. In germline, CDR1 is SGHNT, CDR2 YYREEE (reference sequence). CDR3 loop: CASSLEGALKGYAS.

This clonotype was observed a handful of times. Written as DNA, the CDR3 is TGTGCCACCAGTCGTAAAGGGGGGAGCACAGATACGCAGTATTTT. It is translated as CATSRKGGSTDTQYF. The genes are TRBV24-1 and TRBJ2-3; the D call may be TRBD1 or TRBD2 (6 bases each). In germline, CDR1 is KGHDR, CDR2 SFDVKD. The CDR3 covers 15 residues. V was shortened by 6 bases and J by 0 bases, with 12 bases between the two germline ends.

The chain is built from TRBV29-1 and TRBJ1-2; D gene unclear. Trimming removed 6 bases at V and 1 base at J, with 12 bases between. CDR1 and CDR2 from the germline V gene are SQVTM and ANQGSEA. CDR3 size: 13 residues. The CDR3 bases are TGCAGCGTACCGGGAGACCTTAACTATGGCTACACCTTC. Translation gives CSVPGDLNYGYTF.

There are many counts of this clonotype. With a much larger clone just one base away, this may be a read error. CDR3 sequence: CSARSGSDYAQYF. In DNA form, the CDR3 reads TGCAGTGCTAGGTCAGGGTCGGATTACGCGCAGTACTTC. The chain recombines TRBV20-1 with TRBJ2-7, with D maybe TRBD1 (5 bases). Germline-derived CDR1 and CDR2 are DFQATT and SNEGSKA (reference sequence). CDR3 size: 13 residues.

V is TRBV20-1 and J is TRBJ2-3; D is uncertain. The germline gives CDR1 DFQATT, CDR2 SNEGSKA (reference sequence). V lost 1 base and J lost 3, with 14 bases in between. This CDR3 has 15 amino acids. The CDR3 loop reads CSARGDLTGTDTQYF. The CDR3 DNA is TGCAGTGCTAGAGGAGACCTAACGGGTACAGATACGCAGTATTTT.

The V gene is TRBV6-6, the J gene TRBJ2-7; 7 nucleotides agree with TRBD1. Trimming cost V 5 bases and J 2 bases; bases outside gene matches: 6. From germline, CDR1 is MNHNY and CDR2 SVGAGI (reference sequence). There are 14 residues in the CDR3. CDR3 DNA sequence: TGTGCCAGCAGTCCTCGGGACAGTACCTACGAGCAGTACTTC. Its translation: CASSPRDSTYEQYF.

This clonotype was seen at least ten times. One end of the junction fails to match germline, which may point to a read error. The genes are TRBV6-2 or TRBV6-3 and TRBJ1-5; no definite D call. Germline CDR1 MNHEY, CDR2 SVGEGT. The CDR3 sequence is 14 residues long. CDR3 loop: CASSHSIRNQPQHF. CDR3 coding DNA: TGTGCCAGCAGTCACTCGATCCGCAATCAGCCCCAGCATTTT.

This rearrangement joins TRBV10-3 to TRBJ2-5, with D tentatively TRBD1 (6 bases). The CDR3 covers 12 residues. The germline V gene has CDR1 ENHRY and CDR2 SYGVKD. V lost 3 bases and J lost 4, with 6 bases in between. CDR3 coding DNA: TGTGCCATCAGTGACAGGGGAGAGACCCAGTACTTC. Residues: CAISDRGETQYF.

The rearrangement uses TRBV20-1 and TRBJ1-3; no reliable D call. CDR1 and CDR2 (germline): DFQATT, SNEGSKA (reference sequence). Trimming removed 3 bases at V and 0 bases at J, with 18 bases between. The length of the CDR3 is 17 residues. The CDR3 here is CSASSAWQRPSGNTIYF. The DNA for the CDR3 is TGCAGTGCTAGTTCTGCCTGGCAGAGGCCCTCTGGAAACACCATATATTTT.

The table lists this clonotype with many counts. The chain joins TRBV28 to TRBJ2-3; 8 bases line up with TRBD2. The trim removed 8 bases at V and 5 bases at J, leaving 15 bases unmatched. Germline values: CDR1 MDHEN, CDR2 SYDVKM. There are 16 residues in the CDR3. In DNA, the CDR3 is TGTGCCAGCCGAACCCAAGGCGGGGGGAAGGGAGATACGCAGTATTTT. Encoded protein: CASRTQGGGKGDTQYF. Full variable domain (remainder filled in from reference TRBV28 and TRBJ2-3): DVKVTQSSRYLVKRTGEKVFLECVQDMDHENMFWYRQDPGLGLRLIYFSYDVKMKEKGDIPEGYSVSREKKERFSLILESASTNQTSMYLCASRTQGGGKGDTQYFGPGTRLTVL.

The chain employs TRBV7-9 and TRBJ2-7; 9 bases agree with TRBD1. Germline loops: CDR1 SEHNR, CDR2 FQNEAQ (reference sequence). The CDR3 contains 14 residues. V shed 3 bases and J 4 bases; nucleotides not matched to a gene: 4. As DNA, the CDR3 is TGTGCCAGCAGCTTCGGGACAGGGCGGTACGAGCAGTACTTC. It is translated as CASSFGTGRYEQYF.

Within the sample, this clonotype is medium-sized. One junction end does not reproduce the germline sequence, and a read error may be involved. The genes are TRBV11-3 and TRBJ1-2; possible D gene TRBD1, 6 bases. The CDR3 covers 14 residues. The germline V gene encodes CDR1 SGHNT and CDR2 YENEEA. As DNA, the CDR3 is TGTGCCAGCAGCCTAGACAGGTCGAACTATGGCTACACCTTC. Encoded protein: CASSLDRSNYGYTF.

J is TRBJ1-5 and V is TRBV10-3; D not certain. The V gene's germline CDR1 is ENHRY and CDR2 SYGVKD. V lost 3 bases and J 0 bases, leaving 9 bases between the germline ends. This CDR3 contains 15 residues. Here the CDR3 DNA reads TGTGCCATCAGTGAAGACATGATTAGCAATCAGCCCCAGCATTTT. Its protein product is CAISEDMISNQPQHF.

The chain has TRBV7-3 and TRBJ2-1, with 8 bases lining up with TRBD2. Germline trimming cut 0 bases from V and 0 bases from J; bases unmatched to any gene: 10. The CDR3 consists of 19 residues. From germline, CDR1 is SGHTA and CDR2 FQGTGA. CDR3 nucleotides: TGTGCCAGCAGCTTAACCGGGCTCAGCGGGGGAATCTCCTACAATGAGCAGTTCTTC. Translated: CASSLTGLSGGISYNEQFF.

This chain links TRBV25-1 with TRBJ2-7, with a possible D match to TRBD2 (6 bases). Between the trimmed V and J ends, which lost 4 bases and 6 bases, there was a span of 16 bases. CDR3 length: 14 amino acids. The germline CDR1 and CDR2 sequences are MGHDK and SYGVNS. The CDR3 DNA reads TGTGCCAGCAGTGGGGGGGACTCGTGCTGCGAGCAGTACTTC. It codes for CASSGGDSCCEQYF.

The V and J genes are TRBV5-6 and TRBJ1-5; no reliable D call. Trimming removed 10 bases from V and 4 bases from J, with 6 bases in between. There are 10 residues in the CDR3. Germline V lookup: CDR1 SGHDT, CDR2 YYEEEE. The CDR3 DNA reads TGTGCCTCCGTTAATCAGCCCCAGCATTTT. Encoded protein: CASVNQPQHF.

This clonotype was detected many times. The rearrangement links TRBV2 to TRBJ2-2, with D unclear. The CDR3 covers 12 residues. V dropped 4 bases and J dropped 3 bases, with 3 bases sitting between them. The V gene's germline CDR1 is SNHLY and CDR2 FYNNEI. The CDR3 loop reads CASSVDTGELFF. The CDR3 DNA follows: TGTGCCAGCAGTGTAGACACCGGGGAGCTGTTTTTT. Full variable domain (missing parts from reference TRBV2 and TRBJ2-2): EPEVTQTPSHQVTQMGQEVILRCVPISNHLYFYWYRQILGQKVEFLVSFYNNEISEKSEIFDDQFSVERPDGSNFTLKIRSTKLEDSAMYFCASSVDTGELFFGEGSRLTVL.

This chain connects TRBV29-1 to TRBJ2-1; TRBD2 is a possible D gene (6 bases). The CDR3 runs to 14 residues. The ends were cut back, 0 bases at V and 7 bases at J, with 13 bases in the middle. CDR1 SQVTM and CDR2 ANQGSEA come from the germline V gene. CDR3 DNA: TGCAGCGTTGAAGATCCAGCGGGCTGGAATGAGCAGTTCTTC. Translated: CSVEDPAGWNEQFF.